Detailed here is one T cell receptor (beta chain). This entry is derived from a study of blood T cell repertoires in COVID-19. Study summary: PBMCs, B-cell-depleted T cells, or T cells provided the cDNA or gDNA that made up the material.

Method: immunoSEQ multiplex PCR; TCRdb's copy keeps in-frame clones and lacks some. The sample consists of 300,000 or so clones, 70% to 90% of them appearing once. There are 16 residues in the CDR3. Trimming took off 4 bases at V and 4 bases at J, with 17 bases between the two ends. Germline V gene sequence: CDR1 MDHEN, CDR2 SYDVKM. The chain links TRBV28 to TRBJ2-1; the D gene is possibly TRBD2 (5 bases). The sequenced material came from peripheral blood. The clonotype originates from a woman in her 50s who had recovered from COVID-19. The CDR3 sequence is CASSYLGVGPYNEQFF. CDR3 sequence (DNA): TGTGCCAGCAGTTACCTCGGGGTAGGCCCATACAATGAGCAGTTCTTC.